This TCR beta chain is drawn from a study of T cells in Graves' hyperthyroidism and ophthalmopathy. TCR beta CDR3 sequences were amplified from RNA transcripts. The HTBI primer set served for first-round RT-PCR of the TCR CDR3. TCRdb reprocessed the multiplex PCR reads via MiXCR and lists one record per CDR3 protein. The data show roughly 300,000 distinct CDR3 sequences, about 20% seen once. The length of the CDR3 is 17 residues. The germline V gene encodes CDR1 LGHDT and CDR2 YNNKEL (reference sequence). Trimming took 2 bases from V and 1 from J; bases not matched to a gene: 4. Sequencing was done on a sample of blood. This sequence originates from a woman in her 50s with Graves' hyperthyroidism. This chain connects TRBV3-1 to TRBJ2-1, with 11 positions matching TRBD2. The CDR3 DNA reads as TGTGCCAGCAGCCAACTAGCGGGGGGAATTTCCTACAATGAGCAGTTCTTC. It specifies CASSQLAGGISYNEQFF.